These 27 T cell receptor beta chains were all obtained from the same sample, sequenced in a study of blood T cell repertoires in COVID-19. Only in-frame clones appear in the TCRdb table, and some are missing; sequencing was by immunoSEQ multiplex PCR. Of 150,000 to 200,000 clones in the sample, 75% to 85% were seen once. Source material: peripheral blood. The receptor set was obtained from a woman of 80 years or more with COVID-19, enrolled during active disease.

The J gene is TRBJ1-1, the V gene TRBV2; 11 bases are shared with TRBD1. V was clipped by 5 bases and J by 4 bases; unmatched bases: 6. CDR3 length equals 15 residues. CDR1 is SNHLY, CDR2 FYNNEI, per germline. The CDR3 DNA follows: TGTGCCAGCAGTCTTTACGGACAGGGGGCCACTGAAGCTTTCTTT. Protein sequence: CASSLYGQGATEAFF.

The CDR3 is CASSSRGQGNTIYF. For the CDR3, the DNA is TGTGCCAGCAGCTCCCGAGGGCAGGGAAACACCATATATTTT. The gene calls are TRBV5-5 and TRBJ1-3; D is unclear. V was cut by 3 bases and J by 4 bases, with 11 bases left in between. This CDR3 is built from 14 residues. Germline V gene sequence: CDR1 SGHKS, CDR2 YYEKEE (reference sequence).

This chain joins TRBV5-1 and TRBJ2-3; TRBD1 matches at 7 bases. Trimming removed 7 bases from V and 2 bases from J; junction bases left unmatched: 7. This CDR3 region has 14 residues. The germline CDR1 and CDR2 sequences are SGHRS and YFSETQ. CDR3 sequence (DNA): TGCGCCAGCGGAGACAGGGTTTTCACAGATACGCAGTATTTT. Encoded protein: CASGDRVFTDTQYF.

The chain uses TRBV6-5 and TRBJ2-7; D remains unclear. V lost 8 bases and J 3 bases, leaving 8 bases between the germline ends. This CDR3 is 11 amino acids long. CDR1 is MNHEY, CDR2 SVGAGI, per germline. This CDR3 is CASLLFYEQYF. In DNA, the CDR3 is TGTGCCAGCCTCCTTTTCTACGAGCAGTACTTC.

This sequence joins TRBV5-4 and TRBJ2-2, with TRBD2 matching over 8 bases. V lost 4 bases to trimming and J lost 8 bases; unmatched junction nucleotides: 10. The CDR3 totals 15 residues. Germline V lookup: CDR1 SGHNT, CDR2 YYREEE (reference sequence). The CDR3: CASSPRRGASGELFF. The CDR3 DNA is TGTGCCAGCAGCCCCCGGCGGGGGGCGTCTGGGGAGCTGTTTTTT. Full variable domain (remainder filled in from reference TRBV5-4 and TRBJ2-2): ETGVTQSPTHLIKTRGQQVTLRCSSQSGHNTVSWYQQALGQGPQFIFQYYREEENGRGNFPPRFSGLQFPNYSSELNVNALELDDSALYLCASSPRRGASGELFFGEGSRLTVL.

The chain recombines TRBV11-1 with TRBJ2-3, with 7 bases matching TRBD2. Trimming at V came to 6 bases and at J to 3 bases, leaving 6 bases not matched to a gene. This CDR3 region has 14 residues. The germline V gene encodes CDR1 SGHAT and CDR2 FQDESV (reference sequence). In DNA, the CDR3 is TGTGCCAGCAGGGGACTACCGGAGACAGATACGCAGTATTTT. Protein: CASRGLPETDTQYF.

The gene calls are TRBV19 and TRBJ2-2; TRBD2 aligns across 10 bases. The CDR3 totals 20 residues. In germline, CDR1 is LNHDA, CDR2 SQIVND (reference sequence). The ends lost 3 bases at V and 1 base at J; junction bases unmatched: 14. The CDR3 region has the DNA TGTGCCAGTAGTATGTTCCCCGGGGGTAGCGGGAGGCTGAACACCGGGGAGCTGTTTTTT. Translation: CASSMFPGGSGRLNTGELFF.

The chain has TRBV24-1 and TRBJ1-2; D possibly corresponds to TRBD1 (6 bases). Trimming shortened V by 4 bases and J by 7 bases, and 9 bases separated the two germline ends. The length of the CDR3 is 12 residues. CDR1 and CDR2 from the germline V gene are KGHDR and SFDVKD. CDR3 sequence (DNA): TGTGCCACCAGTGACAGGGGAGCTGGCTACACCTTC. Its translation is CATSDRGAGYTF.

The chain employs TRBV9 and TRBJ2-2; 12 nucleotides line up with TRBD2. Germline CDR1 reads SGDLS; CDR2 reads YYNGEE. The CDR3 sequence is 16 residues long. J gave up 8 bases and V 1 base, and 6 bases lay outside the gene matches. In nucleotides, the CDR3 is TGTGCCAGCAGCGTAATGGCTAGCGGGAGGGCTGGGGAGCTGTTTTTT. Protein: CASSVMASGRAGELFF. The full variable domain, in which reference TRBV9 and TRBJ2-2 provide the parts outside the CDR3, is DSGVTQTPKHLITATGQRVTLRCSPRSGDLSVYWYQQSLDQGLQFLIQYYNGEERAKGNILERFSAQQFPDLHSELNLSSLELGDSALYFCASSVMASGRAGELFFGEGSRLTVL.

V is TRBV9 and J is TRBJ2-2, with D possibly TRBD1 on 7 matching bases. Germline lookup yields CDR1 SGDLS and CDR2 YYNGEE. The V end was cut by 1 base, the J end by 0 bases, with 13 bases between. The CDR3 consists of 17 residues. The CDR3 nucleotides read TGTGCCAGCAGCGTATCAGGGGGGTTCGCGAACACCGGGGAGCTGTTTTTT. Its protein is CASSVSGGFANTGELFF.

The J gene is TRBJ2-2, the V gene TRBV11-2; 10 bases line up with TRBD2. Germline values: CDR1 SGHAT, CDR2 FQNNGV. The CDR3 has 17 residues. Trimming took 5 bases from V and 5 from J; bases not matched to a gene: 11. The CDR3 region is CASSQRASGSWTGELFF. In nucleotides, the CDR3 is TGTGCCAGCAGCCAGAGGGCTAGCGGGAGTTGGACCGGGGAGCTGTTTTTT.

The chain uses TRBV6-1 and TRBJ2-2, with 10 bases fitting TRBD1. This CDR3 region has 14 residues. Germline loops: CDR1 MNHNS, CDR2 SASEGT. CDR3 residues: CATRTGGTPGELFF. Written as DNA, the CDR3 is TGTGCGACGAGGACAGGGGGTACCCCCGGGGAGCTGTTTTTT.

This sequence joins TRBV19 and TRBJ1-1, with 9 bases that match TRBD1. J lost 4 bases, V lost 11 bases, and 8 bases had no gene match. CDR3 length: 13 amino acids. Per the germline V gene, CDR1 is LNHDA and CDR2 is SQIVND (reference sequence). In DNA form, the CDR3 reads TGTGCCGCAACCGACAGGGGGGGCACTGAAGCTTTCTTT. As protein: CAATDRGGTEAFF.

In the case of this clone: The same CDR3 arises from other DNA sequences in this sample as well. This chain connects TRBV18 to TRBJ2-1, with D hard to call. The germline V gene encodes CDR1 KGHSH and CDR2 LQKENI. Trimming left V 3 bases short and J 0 bases short, with 9 bases between. This CDR3 has 15 amino acids. The CDR3 spells CASSPPGSSYNEQFF. As DNA, the CDR3 is TGTGCCAGCTCACCCCCGGGTAGCTCCTACAATGAGCAGTTCTTC.

The rearrangement links TRBV28 to TRBJ1-4; D unresolved. V was shortened by 4 bases and J by 5 bases, with 11 bases between the two germline ends. Per germline, CDR1 MDHEN and CDR2 SYDVKM. The CDR3 sequence is 14 residues long. This CDR3 is CASSSFRMNEKLFF. Written as DNA, the CDR3 is TGTGCCAGCAGTTCGTTCCGTATGAATGAAAAACTGTTTTTT.

V is TRBV27 and J is TRBJ2-7; 9 nucleotides line up with TRBD1. The germline V gene encodes CDR1 MNHEY and CDR2 SMNVEV (reference sequence). The CDR3 extends over 15 amino acids. V was clipped by 3 bases and J by 7 bases; unmatched bases: 10. The chain's CDR3 is CASSLAGTGTKEQYF. In DNA form, the CDR3 reads TGTGCCAGCAGTTTGGCCGGGACAGGGACAAAAGAGCAGTACTTC.

The rearrangement links TRBV19 to TRBJ1-2, with 7 bases fitting TRBD1. The V segment lost 7 bases and the J segment 1 base; nucleotides outside the gene matches: 6. The CDR3 spans 14 residues. Germline CDR1 LNHDA, CDR2 SQIVND (reference sequence). The CDR3 region has the DNA TGTGCCAGTAAAACACAGGGGCGTAACTATGGCTACACCTTC. Protein sequence: CASKTQGRNYGYTF.

The V and J genes are TRBV28 and TRBJ2-7, with TRBD2 identical over 7 bases. CDR1 and CDR2 from the germline V gene are MDHEN and SYDVKM. Unmatched junction bases numbered 9, after V lost 5 bases and J lost 2 bases. The CDR3 spans 15 residues. The CDR3 DNA reads as TGTGCCAGCAGTAAGGTGATCGCGGGAGCCTACGAGCAGTACTTC. This codes for CASSKVIAGAYEQYF.

The rearrangement uses TRBV2 and TRBJ1-1; D ambiguous. CDR3 length: 13 residues. The germline V gene encodes CDR1 SNHLY and CDR2 FYNNEI. Trimming took off 3 bases at V and 5 bases at J, with 10 bases between the two ends. The DNA of the CDR3 is TGTGCCAGCAGTGACTCCGGTCTGACTGAAGCTTTCTTT. This sequence encodes CASSDSGLTEAFF.

J is TRBJ1-3 and V is TRBV5-1; 10 bases line up with TRBD1. V was pared by 2 bases and J by 3 bases, with 5 bases of the junction left unmatched. The CDR3 length is 16 residues. Looked up from germline, CDR1 is SGHRS and CDR2 is YFSETQ. The CDR3 loop reads CASSFTGTGDGNTIYF. CDR3 sequence (DNA): TGCGCCAGCAGCTTTACCGGGACAGGGGATGGAAACACCATATATTTT.

V and J are TRBV6-2 or TRBV6-3 and TRBJ1-2; a possible D gene is TRBD1 (5 bases). This CDR3 is 12 amino acids long. In germline, CDR1 is MNHEY, CDR2 SVGEGT. Trimming removed 4 bases from V and 5 bases from J, with 8 bases in between. CDR3 amino acids: CASSSGGYGYTF. Here the CDR3 DNA reads TGTGCCAGCAGTTCCGGGGGATATGGCTACACCTTC.

This clone was observed a few times. This chain links TRBV4-2 with TRBJ1-2; D is undetermined. The CDR3 loop spans 12 amino acids. Germline V CDR1 and CDR2: LGHNA, YNFKEQ. V was shortened by 1 base and J by 8 bases, with 8 bases between the two germline ends. The CDR3 sequence is CASSQGSRGYTF. CDR3 DNA sequence: TGTGCCAGCAGCCAAGGTTCCCGGGGCTACACCTTC.

This sequence joins TRBV12-5 and TRBJ2-4, with 12 bases that match TRBD2. J was trimmed by 1 base and V by 0 bases; bases with no gene match: 13. The CDR3 sequence is 21 residues long. Germline-derived CDR1 and CDR2 are LGHNT and FRNRAP. CDR3 residues: CASGLVLGTSGRLGAKNIQYF. The CDR3 DNA reads TGTGCTAGTGGTTTGGTACTGGGTACTAGCGGGAGGCTCGGGGCCAAAAACATTCAGTACTTC.

The chain couples TRBV3-1 (or the pseudogene TRBV3-2) to TRBJ2-3, with D possibly TRBD2 on 6 matching bases. The germline gives CDR1 LGHDT, CDR2 YNNKEL (reference sequence). This CDR3 spans 16 amino acids. With 5 bases removed from V and 0 bases from J, the gap between germline ends came to 15 bases. CDR3 protein: CASSSGGAVSTDTQYF. Written as DNA, the CDR3 is TGTGCCAGCAGCAGCGGAGGGGCCGTAAGCACAGATACGCAGTATTTT.

The chain couples TRBV19 to TRBJ2-2; 11 bases agree with TRBD1. The J segment lost 4 bases and the V segment lost 6 bases, leaving 7 bases of the junction unmatched. This CDR3 spans 16 amino acids. The germline V gene encodes CDR1 LNHDA and CDR2 SQIVND (reference sequence). The CDR3 is CASRGQGVLSTGELFF. CDR3 DNA: TGTGCCAGTAGGGGACAGGGGGTTCTAAGCACCGGGGAGCTGTTTTTT. The full variable domain, its missing parts supplied by reference TRBV19 and TRBJ2-2, is DGGITQSPKYLFRKEGQNVTLSCEQNLNHDAMYWYRQDPGQGLRLIYYSQIVNDFQKGDIAEGYSVSREKKESFPLTVTSAQKNPTAFYLCASRGQGVLSTGELFFGEGSRLTVL.

CDR3 residues: CASETGGYGELFF. The CDR3 DNA reads TGTGCCAGCGAAACAGGGGGTTACGGGGAGCTGTTTTTT. This rearrangement joins TRBV6-5 to TRBJ2-2, with TRBD1 matching over 8 bases. Germline assignment: CDR1 MNHEY and CDR2 SVGAGI. The length of the CDR3 is 13 residues. With 8 bases clipped from V and 7 bases from J, the junction kept 6 bases outside the gene matches.

The chain joins TRBV24-1 to TRBJ2-1; 11 bases line up with TRBD2. This CDR3 contains 15 residues. V was clipped by 1 base and J by 10 bases; unmatched bases: 5. The V gene's germline CDR1 is KGHDR and CDR2 SFDVKD. The CDR3 DNA follows: TGTGCCACCAGTGATTTATCACTAGCGGGAGAGGAGCAGTTCTTC. It encodes CATSDLSLAGEEQFF.